This T cell receptor beta chain was identified during a study of OX40 agonist ivuxolimab in advanced cancers. Study conclusions and caveats: Clones of CD4+ and CD8+ blood T cells grew by week 6 at doses of 0.1 to 3.0 mg/kg. The antigens recognized by the expanded peripheral T cells, that is their antigen specificity, were not determined.

This CDR3 is 12 amino acids long. Trimming took 3 bases from V and 14 from J, leaving 17 bases between them. Comment on this clone: Its target is unknown.

TCRdb's table, derived via immunoSEQ multiplex PCR, lists solely in-frame clones and lacks some. The sample lists approximately 52,000 clones; around 85% were seen once. Patients with a history of autoimmune disease or on systemic immunosuppression were excluded. Blood was sampled at baseline, cycle 4 day 1, and cycle 7 day 1. This chain connects TRBV5-7 to TRBJ2-5; D possibly corresponds to TRBD1 (5 bases). TRBV5-7 is placed among ORFs of uncertain function. The source material was CD4+ or CD8+ T cells sorted from blood, sampled in a trial of the OX40 agonist ivuxolimab. The sequence derives from an adult with an advanced solid tumor such as melanoma, head and neck, liver or kidney cancer. Written as DNA, the CDR3 is TGTGCCAGCAGCTACACCCGACTCCAGGGATACTTC. This translates into CASSYTRLQGYF.